These 2 T cell receptor beta chains were sequenced from one sample in a study of vaccination and CD4 T cells after COVID-19. The Oncomine TCR Beta short-read assay was applied to DNA of cultured CD4+ T cells. TCRdb itself ran the PCR reads through MiXCR, one entry per CDR3 protein. The table includes under 25,000 distinct CDR3 sequences, 40% to 55% detected once. Specified treatment: approximately 9-day PBMC culture with coronavirus spike peptide pools or control peptides (ViraFEST assay). For these TCRs, the target antigens are not known. This specimen consisted of CD4+ T cells from blood, cultured in vitro, obtained after SARS-CoV-2 vaccination. These receptors originate from a human donor who had recovered from COVID-19.

V is TRBV24-1 and J is TRBJ2-3; D remains unclear. The germline V and J ends were trimmed by 0 bases and 0 bases, with 9 bases remaining between them. Germline lookup yields CDR1 KGHDR and CDR2 SFDVKD. The CDR3 has 16 residues. In DNA form, the CDR3 reads TGTGCCACCAGTGATTTGCCGCTCCTAAGCACAGATACGCAGTATTTT. Translation gives CATSDLPLLSTDTQYF.

V usage is TRBV27 and J usage is TRBJ1-1; D unclear. Germline V gene sequence: CDR1 MNHEY, CDR2 SMNVEV (reference sequence). The CDR3 consists of 13 residues. V gave up 6 bases and J gave up 2 bases, with 10 bases separating them. CDR3: CASSSALNTEAFF. In nucleotides, the CDR3 is TGTGCCAGCAGCTCTGCCCTAAACACTGAAGCTTTCTTT.